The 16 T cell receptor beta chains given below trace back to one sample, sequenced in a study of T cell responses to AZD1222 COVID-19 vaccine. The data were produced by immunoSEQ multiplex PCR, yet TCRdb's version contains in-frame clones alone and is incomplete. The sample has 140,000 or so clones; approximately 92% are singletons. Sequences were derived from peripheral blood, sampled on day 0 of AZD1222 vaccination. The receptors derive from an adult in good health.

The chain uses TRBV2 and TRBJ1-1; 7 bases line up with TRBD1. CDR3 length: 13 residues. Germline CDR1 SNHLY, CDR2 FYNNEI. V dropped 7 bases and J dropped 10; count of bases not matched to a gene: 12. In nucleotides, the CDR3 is TGTGCCAGCATTGTGAACAGGGGTAAGAGAGCTTTCTTT. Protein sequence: CASIVNRGKRAFF.

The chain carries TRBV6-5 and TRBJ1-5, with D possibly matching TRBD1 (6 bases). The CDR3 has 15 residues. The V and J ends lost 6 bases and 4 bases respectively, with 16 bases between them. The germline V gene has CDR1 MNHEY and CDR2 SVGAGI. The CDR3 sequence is CASRVPEQGNQPQHF. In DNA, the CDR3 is TGTGCCAGCAGAGTACCGGAACAGGGAAATCAGCCCCAGCATTTT.

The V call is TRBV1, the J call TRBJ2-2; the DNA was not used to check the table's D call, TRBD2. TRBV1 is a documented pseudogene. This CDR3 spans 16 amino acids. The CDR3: CTSERGRSQNTGELFF. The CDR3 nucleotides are TGCACCAGCGAGCGGGGCCGCTCTCAGAACACCGGGGAGCTGTTTTTT.

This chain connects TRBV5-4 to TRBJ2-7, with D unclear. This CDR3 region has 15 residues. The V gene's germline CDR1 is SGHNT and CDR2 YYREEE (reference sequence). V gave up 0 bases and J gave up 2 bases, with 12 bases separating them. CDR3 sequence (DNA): TGTGCCAGCAGCTTGGCCGAGTTTAATCCCTACGAGCAGTACTTC. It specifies CASSLAEFNPYEQYF.

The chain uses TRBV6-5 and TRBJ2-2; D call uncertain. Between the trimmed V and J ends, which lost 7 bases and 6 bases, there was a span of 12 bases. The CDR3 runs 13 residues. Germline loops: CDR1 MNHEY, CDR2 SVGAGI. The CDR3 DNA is TGTGCCAGCACCCTTCAGAAGGCCGGGGAGCTGTTTTTT. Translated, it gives CASTLQKAGELFF.

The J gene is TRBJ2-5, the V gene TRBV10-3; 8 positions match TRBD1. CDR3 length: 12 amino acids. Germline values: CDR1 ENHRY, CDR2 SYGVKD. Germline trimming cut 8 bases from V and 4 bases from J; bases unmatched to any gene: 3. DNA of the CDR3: TGTGCCATCGCGGACAGGGCAGAGACCCAGTACTTC. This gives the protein CAIADRAETQYF.

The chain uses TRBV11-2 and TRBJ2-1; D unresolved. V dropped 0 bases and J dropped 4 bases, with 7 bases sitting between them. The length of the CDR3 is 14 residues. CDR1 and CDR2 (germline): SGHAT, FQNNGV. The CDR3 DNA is TGTGCCAGCAGCTTAGAACGCAGTTACAATGAGCAGTTCTTC. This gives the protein CASSLERSYNEQFF.

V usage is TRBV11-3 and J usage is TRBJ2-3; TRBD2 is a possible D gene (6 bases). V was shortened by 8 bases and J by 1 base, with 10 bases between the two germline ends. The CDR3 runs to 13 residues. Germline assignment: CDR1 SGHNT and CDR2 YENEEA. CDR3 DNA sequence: TGTGCCAGCTCTGGGAGGCGCACAGATACGCAGTATTTT. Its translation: CASSGRRTDTQYF.

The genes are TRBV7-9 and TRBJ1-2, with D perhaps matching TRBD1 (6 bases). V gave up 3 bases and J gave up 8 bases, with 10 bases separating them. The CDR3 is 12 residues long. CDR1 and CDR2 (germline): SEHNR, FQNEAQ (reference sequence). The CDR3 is CASSFYREGYTF. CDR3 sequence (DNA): TGTGCCAGCAGCTTCTACAGGGAAGGCTACACCTTC. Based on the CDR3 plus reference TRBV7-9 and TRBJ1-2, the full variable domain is DTGVSQNPRHKITKRGQNVTFRCDPISEHNRLYWYRQTLGQGPEFLTYFQNEAQLEKSRLLSDRFSAERPKGSFSTLEIQRTEQGDSAMYLCASSFYREGYTFGSGTRLTVV.

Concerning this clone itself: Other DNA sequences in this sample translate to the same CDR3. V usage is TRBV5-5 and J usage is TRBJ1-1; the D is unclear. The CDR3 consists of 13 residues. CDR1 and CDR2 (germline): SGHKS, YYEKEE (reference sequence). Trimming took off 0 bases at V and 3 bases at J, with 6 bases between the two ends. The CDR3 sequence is CASSLVGDTEAFF. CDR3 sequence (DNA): TGTGCCAGCAGCTTGGTGGGTGACACTGAAGCTTTCTTT.

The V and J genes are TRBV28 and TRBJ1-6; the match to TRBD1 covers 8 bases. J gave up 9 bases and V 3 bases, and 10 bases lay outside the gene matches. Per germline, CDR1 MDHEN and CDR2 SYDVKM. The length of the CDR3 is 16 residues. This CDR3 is CASSLHPRGRISPLHF. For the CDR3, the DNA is TGTGCCAGCAGTTTGCACCCCAGGGGGCGCATTTCACCCCTCCACTTT.

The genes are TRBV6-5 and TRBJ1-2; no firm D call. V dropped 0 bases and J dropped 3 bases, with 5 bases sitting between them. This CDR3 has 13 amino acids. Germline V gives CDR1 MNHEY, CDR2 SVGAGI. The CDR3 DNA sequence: TGTGCCAGCAGTTACTCGTCCCACTATGGCTACACCTTC. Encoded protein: CASSYSSHYGYTF.

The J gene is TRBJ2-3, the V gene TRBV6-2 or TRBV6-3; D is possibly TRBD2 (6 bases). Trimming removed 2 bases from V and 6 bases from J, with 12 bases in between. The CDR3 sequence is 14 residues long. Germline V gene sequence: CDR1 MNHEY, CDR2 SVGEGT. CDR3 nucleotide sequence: TGTGCCAGCAGTTACGGCGGGGCACAGGATACGCAGTATTTT. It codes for CASSYGGAQDTQYF.

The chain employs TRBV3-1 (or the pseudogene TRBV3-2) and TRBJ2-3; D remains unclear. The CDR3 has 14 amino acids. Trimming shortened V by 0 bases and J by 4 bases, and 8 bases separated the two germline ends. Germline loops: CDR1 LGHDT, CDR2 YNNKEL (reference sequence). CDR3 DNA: TGTGCCAGCAGCCAAGAATTAGCAGCAGATACGCAGTATTTT. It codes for CASSQELAADTQYF.

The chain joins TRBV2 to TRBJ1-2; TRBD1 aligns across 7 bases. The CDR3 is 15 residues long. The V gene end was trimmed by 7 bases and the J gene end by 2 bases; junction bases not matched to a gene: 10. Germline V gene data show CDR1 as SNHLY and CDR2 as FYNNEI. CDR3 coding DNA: TGTGCCAGCATCCGAGGGACAGCGATAAACTATGGCTACACCTTC. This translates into CASIRGTAINYGYTF.

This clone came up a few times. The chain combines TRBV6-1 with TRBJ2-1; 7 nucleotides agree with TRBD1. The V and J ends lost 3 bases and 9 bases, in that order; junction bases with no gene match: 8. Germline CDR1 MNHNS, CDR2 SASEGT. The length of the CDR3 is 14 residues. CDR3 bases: TGTGCCAGCAGTGAGCAGACAGGGTTCAGTGAGCAGTTCTTC. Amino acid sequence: CASSEQTGFSEQFF.